Presented here are 25 T cell receptor beta chains from one specimen sequenced in a study of T-cell reconstitution after alpha-beta-depleted transplantation in children. A library of TCRbeta sequences, prepared with unique molecular identifiers, was generated. TCRdb reprocessed the PCR reads with MiXCR, giving one entry per CDR3 protein. The sample carries a few hundred thousand distinct CDR3 sequences, approximately 20% recorded once. The sample here was PBMCs from the stem cell graft donor, taken from the stem cell graft. Receptors originate from a human donor who donated a stem cell graft to a child with acute lymphoblastic leukemia.

This clonotype has just a few counts. The chain recombines TRBV10-3 with TRBJ2-1; D remains unclear. The germline V gene encodes CDR1 ENHRY and CDR2 SYGVKD. V dropped 4 bases and J dropped 8 bases, with 6 bases sitting between them. The CDR3 spans 11 residues. The CDR3 region has the DNA TGTGCCATCAGTGCGGGTCATGAGCAGTTCTTC. It yields the protein CAISAGHEQFF.

The rearrangement joins TRBV20-1 to TRBJ2-7, with TRBD2 as a possible D gene (5 bases). The V gene's germline CDR1 is DFQATT and CDR2 SNEGSKA (reference sequence). The CDR3 loop spans 14 amino acids. V lost 4 bases and J 2 bases, leaving 15 bases between the germline ends. This chain's CDR3 is CSANPGKGPYEQYF. In nucleotides, the CDR3 is TGCAGTGCTAACCCGGGAAAGGGTCCCTACGAGCAGTACTTC.

This clonotype was found a few times. The J gene is TRBJ1-5, the V gene TRBV6-1; no reliable D call. The CDR3 has 12 residues. Between the trimmed V and J ends, which lost 7 bases and 0 bases, there was a span of 4 bases. The germline V gene has CDR1 MNHNS and CDR2 SASEGT. DNA for the CDR3: TGTGCCAGCATGGGTAGCAATCAGCCCCAGCATTTT. Protein product: CASMGSNQPQHF.

This clonotype has just a few counts. This rearrangement joins TRBV6-5 to TRBJ2-7; TRBD2 matches 8 bases. V lost 2 bases, J lost 7 bases, and 10 bases stayed unmatched. CDR1 and CDR2 (germline): MNHEY, SVGAGI. The length of the CDR3 is 15 residues. The CDR3 spells CASSYSFGGGGEQYF. DNA of the CDR3: TGTGCCAGCAGTTACAGTTTCGGGGGCGGGGGGGAGCAGTACTTC.

This clonotype was seen only a few times. The chain employs TRBV30 and TRBJ2-1, with a possible D match to TRBD1 (6 bases). The CDR3 runs to 13 residues. Germline V gene lookup returns CDR1 GTSNPN and CDR2 SVGIG (reference sequence). V lost 5 bases, J lost 10 bases, and 18 bases lay in between. The CDR3 protein is CAWSRTFGTEQFF. CDR3 sequence (DNA): TGTGCCTGGTCACGAACGTTCGGGACAGAGCAGTTCTTC.

This clonotype turned up a few times. The chain carries TRBV18 and TRBJ2-2; a possible D gene is TRBD2 (7 bases). V was cut by 3 bases and J by 1 base, with 9 bases left in between. This CDR3 contains 15 residues. Looked up from germline, CDR1 is KGHSH and CDR2 is LQKENI. Here the CDR3 reads CASSPRGQNTGELFF. For the CDR3, the DNA is TGTGCCAGCTCACCGCGGGGGCAGAACACCGGGGAGCTGTTTTTT.

This clonotype appeared a few times. V gene TRBV7-6 combines with J gene TRBJ2-1; a possible D gene is TRBD2 (5 bases). Trimming cost V 5 bases and J 8 bases, with 13 bases left between them. The CDR3 runs to 13 residues. CDR1 and CDR2 from the germline V gene are SGHVS and FNYEAQ. The CDR3 nucleotides are TGTGCCAGCAGCCTATCTAGCAATTATGAGCAGTTCTTC. Translation: CASSLSSNYEQFF.

The rearrangement uses TRBV7-9 and TRBJ2-3, with D unclear. Trimming pared 1 base from V and 5 bases from J, leaving 4 bases between. The length of the CDR3 is 12 residues. Per germline, CDR1 SEHNR and CDR2 FQNEAQ (reference sequence). CDR3 sequence reads: CASSLVIDTQYF. The CDR3 region has the DNA TGTGCCAGCAGCTTAGTGATAGATACGCAGTATTTT. The variable domain in full, with the rest retrieved from reference TRBV7-9 and TRBJ2-3, is DTGVSQNPRHKITKRGQNVTFRCDPISEHNRLYWYRQTLGQGPEFLTYFQNEAQLEKSRLLSDRFSAERPKGSFSTLEIQRTEQGDSAMYLCASSLVIDTQYFGPGTRLTVL.

In this sample, this clonotype turned up a few times. The chain recombines TRBV20-1 with TRBJ1-3; D is ambiguous. CDR3 length equals 10 residues. V lost 7 bases, J lost 1 base, and 2 bases lay in between. Germline lookup yields CDR1 DFQATT and CDR2 SNEGSKA (reference sequence). The CDR3 DNA is TGCAGTGAATCTGGAAACACCATATATTTT. It is translated as CSESGNTIYF.

The table lists this clonotype with a few counts. The chain uses TRBV7-2 and TRBJ2-1; 7 bases fit TRBD2. Germline V gene data show CDR1 as SGHTA and CDR2 as FQGNSA. This CDR3 comprises 15 residues. With V trimmed by 5 bases and J by 8 bases, 12 bases remained unmatched. The CDR3 spells CASSVRLAHKYEQFF. CDR3 DNA: TGTGCCAGCAGCGTAAGACTAGCCCACAAATATGAGCAGTTCTTC.

The rearrangement joins TRBV7-9 to TRBJ2-7, with a weak D call TRBD1 (6 bases). The CDR3 contains 14 residues. Between the trimmed V and J ends, which lost 4 bases and 2 bases, there was a span of 12 bases. Germline V gene sequence: CDR1 SEHNR, CDR2 FQNEAQ (reference sequence). The CDR3 reads CASSSTGTTYEQYF. The CDR3 region has the DNA TGTGCCAGCAGCTCTACAGGGACAACCTACGAGCAGTACTTC.

This clonotype has only a few counts. The rearrangement uses TRBV15 and TRBJ1-6; no firm D call. CDR3 length equals 14 residues. Trimming stripped 3 bases from V and 0 bases from J, with 3 bases between. Looked up from germline, CDR1 is LNHNV and CDR2 is YYDKDF (reference sequence). DNA for the CDR3: TGTGCCACCAGCAGGGGCTCCTATAATTCACCCCTCCACTTT. Protein sequence: CATSRGSYNSPLHF.

This clonotype was found a few times. The chain uses TRBV27 and TRBJ2-1; 7 bases map to TRBD1. Trimming took 4 bases from V and 7 from J; bases not matched to a gene: 10. CDR3 length equals 15 residues. Germline V gives CDR1 MNHEY, CDR2 SMNVEV (reference sequence). The CDR3: CASSSPGQYLNEQFF. CDR3 nucleotides: TGTGCCAGCAGTTCTCCGGGACAGTACCTTAATGAGCAGTTCTTC.

This clonotype was seen a handful of times. The J gene is TRBJ1-4, the V gene TRBV7-9, with a possible D match to TRBD1 (6 bases). This CDR3 is 16 amino acids long. Germline V gives CDR1 SEHNR, CDR2 FQNEAQ (reference sequence). Trimming left V 1 base short and J 7 bases short, with 16 bases between. The chain's CDR3 is CASSLGVRGTAEKLFF. CDR3 sequence (DNA): TGTGCCAGCAGCTTAGGGGTCAGGGGCACGGCTGAAAAACTGTTTTTT.

This clonotype was seen ten or more times. The chain recombines TRBV6-5 with TRBJ2-2, with D possibly being TRBD2 (5 bases). The CDR3 extends over 13 amino acids. In germline, CDR1 is MNHEY, CDR2 SVGAGI. V lost 2 bases and J 4 bases, leaving 5 bases between the germline ends. The CDR3 region is CASSYGSTGELFF. CDR3 nucleotides: TGTGCCAGCAGTTACGGGAGCACCGGGGAGCTGTTTTTT.

The chain carries TRBV4-1 and TRBJ2-4; D remains unclear. The germline V gene encodes CDR1 MGHRA and CDR2 YSYEKL. CDR3 length: 15 residues. Trimming took 3 bases from V and 7 from J, leaving 16 bases between them. CDR3 amino acids: CASSHPLFLGNIQYF. CDR3 DNA: TGCGCCAGCAGCCATCCCCTATTCCTAGGGAACATTCAGTACTTC.

The chain uses TRBV6-5 and TRBJ2-5, with D possibly called TRBD1 or TRBD2 (6 bases each). Germline values: CDR1 MNHEY, CDR2 SVGAGI. V gave up 6 bases and J gave up 6 bases, with 17 bases separating them. CDR3 size: 14 residues. CDR3 amino acids: CASRHTGAEKTQYF. The CDR3 DNA reads TGTGCCAGCAGACACACGGGGGCCGAAAAGACCCAGTACTTC.

This clonotype was detected many times. The chain has TRBV7-6 and TRBJ1-6; possible D gene TRBD1, 5 bases. Germline assignment: CDR1 SGHVS and CDR2 FNYEAQ. The CDR3 runs to 16 residues. V dropped 1 base and J dropped 5 bases, with 12 bases sitting between them. CDR3 in amino acids: CASSLEGRQNNSPLHF. The CDR3 DNA reads as TGTGCCAGCAGCTTAGAGGGTCGACAGAATAATTCACCCCTCCACTTT.

This clonotype was seen a handful of times. The genes are TRBV4-1 and TRBJ2-4, with 8 bases matching TRBD1. The germline V gene encodes CDR1 MGHRA and CDR2 YSYEKL. Trimming cost V 4 bases and J 6 bases; bases outside gene matches: 2. This CDR3 comprises 13 residues. The CDR3 reads CASSLTGVNIQYF. The CDR3 DNA reads TGCGCCAGCAGCCTGACAGGGGTAAACATTCAGTACTTC.

The chain combines TRBV6-6 with TRBJ2-1; no clear D gene. The CDR3 is made up of 11 amino acids. The germline V gene has CDR1 MNHNY and CDR2 SVGAGI (reference sequence). Trimming shortened V by 8 bases and J by 7 bases, and 9 bases separated the two germline ends. CDR3 protein: CASPFGNEQFF. The CDR3 DNA reads TGTGCCAGCCCTTTCGGTAATGAGCAGTTCTTC.

The rearrangement uses TRBV5-1 and TRBJ1-1; D gene ambiguous. Germline V gene sequence: CDR1 SGHRS, CDR2 YFSETQ. The CDR3 runs to 14 residues. Trimming took off 4 bases at V and 7 bases at J, with 17 bases between the two ends. Written as DNA, the CDR3 is TGCGCCAGCAGCGACATAGAGGGTAAAGGTGAAGCTTTCTTT. Translated, it gives CASSDIEGKGEAFF.

This clonotype was found a few times. The J gene is TRBJ2-3, the V gene TRBV6-2 or TRBV6-3; perhaps TRBD1 as D (6 bases). CDR1 is MNHEY, CDR2 SVGEGT, per germline. The CDR3 sequence is 17 residues long. Trimming shortened V by 7 bases and J by 4 bases, and 24 bases separated the two germline ends. The CDR3 region has the DNA TGTGCCAGCATCGCCGGGCCCCCCGGGACACGGTCAGATACGCAGTATTTT. It translates to CASIAGPPGTRSDTQYF.

V gene TRBV5-6 combines with J gene TRBJ2-7; 7 bases match TRBD1. J was trimmed by 3 bases and V by 2 bases; bases with no gene match: 11. This CDR3 is 16 amino acids long. The germline CDR1 and CDR2 sequences are SGHDT and YYEEEE. The CDR3 coding sequence is TGTGCCAGCAGCTTTCTCACTTTGGGGGACAGCTACGAGCAGTACTTC. Translating it yields CASSFLTLGDSYEQYF.

The chain uses TRBV5-1 and TRBJ2-7, with 11 bases fitting TRBD1. This CDR3 contains 20 residues. Germline CDR1 and CDR2: SGHRS and YFSETQ. Germline trimming cut 3 bases from V and 6 bases from J; bases unmatched to any gene: 23. CDR3 bases: TGCGCCAGCAGCTCGGACAGGGGGCGCCTCCTTGGGCCCCGGCAGGGCGAGCAGTACTTC. Protein sequence: CASSSDRGRLLGPRQGEQYF.

The chain has TRBV4-2 and TRBJ2-2; TRBD2 agrees at 8 bases. J gave up 4 bases and V 6 bases, and 7 bases lay outside the gene matches. This CDR3 is 15 amino acids long. Per the germline V gene, CDR1 is LGHNA and CDR2 is YNFKEQ. The CDR3 region is CASSPRTSFTGELFF. The DNA for the CDR3 is TGTGCCAGCAGTCCCCGGACTAGCTTCACCGGGGAGCTGTTTTTT.